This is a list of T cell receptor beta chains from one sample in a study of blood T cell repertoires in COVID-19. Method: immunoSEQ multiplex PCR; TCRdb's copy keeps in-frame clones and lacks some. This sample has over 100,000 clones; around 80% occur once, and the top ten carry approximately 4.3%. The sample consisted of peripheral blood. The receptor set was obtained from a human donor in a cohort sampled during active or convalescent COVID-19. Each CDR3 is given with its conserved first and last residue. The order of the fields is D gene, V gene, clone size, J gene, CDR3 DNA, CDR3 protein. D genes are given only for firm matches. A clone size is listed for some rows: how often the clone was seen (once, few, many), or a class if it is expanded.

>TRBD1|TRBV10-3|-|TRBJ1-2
TGTGCCATCAGTGACATTACAGGGGACTATGGCTACACCTTC
CAISDITGDYGYTF
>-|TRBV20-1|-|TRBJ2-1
TGCAGTGCTAGATTCCTAGCAAGGATCTTC
CSARFLARIF
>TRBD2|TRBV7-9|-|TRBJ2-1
TGTGCCAGCAGCTCCCGACTAGCGGGGACCGTTTACAATGAGCAGTTCTTC
CASSSRLAGTVYNEQFF
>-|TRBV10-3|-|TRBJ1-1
TGTGCCATACGGGCAGGGTTCAACACTGAAGCTTTCTTT
CAIRAGFNTEAFF
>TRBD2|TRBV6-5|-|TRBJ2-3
TGTGCCAGCAGTTTTAGCGGGAGCACAGATACGCAGTATTTT
CASSFSGSTDTQYF
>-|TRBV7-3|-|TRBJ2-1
TGTGCCAGCAGCTTGGAGAGCTCCTACAATGAGCAGTTCTTC
CASSLESSYNEQFF
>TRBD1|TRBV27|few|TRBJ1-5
TGTGCCAGCAGTGACCGGACAGGGCGAAGTCAGCCCCAGCATTTT
CASSDRTGRSQPQHF
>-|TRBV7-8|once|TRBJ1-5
TGTGCCAGCAGCTTATTACAGATCAATCAGCCCCAGCATTTT
CASSLLQINQPQHF
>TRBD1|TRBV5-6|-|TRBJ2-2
TGTGCCAGCAGCTGGACAGGGGGCGCGAACACCGGGGAGCTGTTTTTT
CASSWTGGANTGELFF
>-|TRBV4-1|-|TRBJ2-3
TGCGCCAGCAGCCGCACGGGAGATACGCAGTATTTT
CASSRTGDTQYF
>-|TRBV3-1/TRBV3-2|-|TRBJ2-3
TGTGCCAGCAGCCCTTGGGGAGGATACACAGATACGCAGTATTTT
CASSPWGGYTDTQYF
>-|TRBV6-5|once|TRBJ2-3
TGTGCCAGCAGTTACTCCCGACTAGTTTCTACGCAGTATTTT
CASSYSRLVSTQYF
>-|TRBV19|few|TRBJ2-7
TGTGCCAGTAGTCGTCGACTAGGACCCTACGAGCAGTACTTC
CASSRRLGPYEQYF
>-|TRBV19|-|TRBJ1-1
TGTGCCAGTAGTCGCCAGGCATACATGAACACTGAAGCTTTCTTT
CASSRQAYMNTEAFF
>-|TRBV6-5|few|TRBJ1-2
TGTGCCAGCAGTTACTTGACAGGCTATGGCTACACCTTC
CASSYLTGYGYTF
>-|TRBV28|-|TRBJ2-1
TGTGCCAGCAGTTTTCTGGCCAACAGGGTAAACAATGAGCAGTTCTTC
CASSFLANRVNNEQFF
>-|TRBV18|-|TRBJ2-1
TGTGCCAGCTCACCACCGGAAAACAGGGTCGATGAGCAGTTCTTC
CASSPPENRVDEQFF
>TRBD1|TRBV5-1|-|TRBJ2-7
TGCGCCAGCACCTTGGAGGGACAGGGACCCTACGAGCAGTACTTC
CASTLEGQGPYEQYF
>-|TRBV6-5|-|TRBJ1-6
TGTGCCAGCAGTTCGCGCTCCTATAATTCACCCCTCCACTTT
CASSSRSYNSPLHF
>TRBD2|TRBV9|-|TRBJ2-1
TGTGCCAGCAGCGCCCGCGGCCCGGGACTAGCGGGAAACAATGAGCAGTTCTTC
CASSARGPGLAGNNEQFF
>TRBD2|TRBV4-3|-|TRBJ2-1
TGCGCCAGCAGCCAAGATCTATCCGGGAGGGCACAGAGGGAGCAGTTCTTC
CASSQDLSGRAQREQFF
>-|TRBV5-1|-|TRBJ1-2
TGCGCCAGCAGCTTAGAGATGAGTGGTGGCTACACCTTC
CASSLEMSGGYTF
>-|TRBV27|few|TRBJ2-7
TGTGCCAGCATTACGGGAGCCGCGGGGGAGCAGTACTTC
CASITGAAGEQYF
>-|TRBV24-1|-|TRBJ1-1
TGTGCCACCAGTGATCGGGGAACTGAAGCTTTCTTT
CATSDRGTEAFF
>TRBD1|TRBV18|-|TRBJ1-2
TGTGCCAGCTCACTTTCTACAGGGGGCGCGGGGTATGGCTACACCTTC
CASSLSTGGAGYGYTF
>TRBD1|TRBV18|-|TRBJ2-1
TGTGCCAGCTCATCGACGGGACAGGGGGCTTGGAATGAGCAGTTCTTC
CASSSTGQGAWNEQFF
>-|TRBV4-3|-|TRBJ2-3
TGCGCCAGCAGCCTTCAGACCCTAGCGAGAGATACGCAGTATTTT
CASSLQTLARDTQYF
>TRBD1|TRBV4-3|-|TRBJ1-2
TGCGCCAGCAGCCACAAACAGGGGTCCTATGGCTACACCTTC
CASSHKQGSYGYTF
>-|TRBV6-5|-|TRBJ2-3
TGTGCCAGCAGTTACAGGACATCTGGCACAGATACGCAGTATTTT
CASSYRTSGTDTQYF
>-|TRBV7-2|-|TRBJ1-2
TGTGCCAGCAGCTTAGTAGCAGTAAGCTACACCTTC
CASSLVAVSYTF
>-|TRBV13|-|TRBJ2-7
TGTGCCAGCAGCTCACGAGGTGGTGGCGGGTACGAGCAGTACTTC
CASSSRGGGGYEQYF
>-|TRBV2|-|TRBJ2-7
TGTGCCAGCAGTGAAGCACAACGAGTTGGGGCATTCCACGAGCAGTACTTC
CASSEAQRVGAFHEQYF
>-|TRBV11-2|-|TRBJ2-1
TGTGCCAGCAGCGGACAGAGGGCCTACAATGAGCAGTTCTTC
CASSGQRAYNEQFF
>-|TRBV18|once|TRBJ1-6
TGTGCCAGCGCAAGACAGAGCGTCCCCCCCCTCCACTTT
CASARQSVPPLHF
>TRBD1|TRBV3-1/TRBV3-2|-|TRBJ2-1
TGTGCCAGCAGCCAAATCCTCAGGGGGTGGAGTCTGGGCAATGAGCAGTTCTTC
CASSQILRGWSLGNEQFF
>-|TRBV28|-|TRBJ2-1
TGTGCCAGCAGTTTAAGCGTGAAGCAGTTCTTC
CASSLSVKQFF
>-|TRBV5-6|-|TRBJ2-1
TGTGCCAGCAGCTTTGGGGCGGTTTCAGGGGCCTCGCAGTTCTTC
CASSFGAVSGASQFF
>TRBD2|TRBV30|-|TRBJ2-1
TGTGCCTGGAGTAGTGGCGGGGGGAGCTCCTACAATGAGCAGTTCTTC
CAWSSGGGSSYNEQFF
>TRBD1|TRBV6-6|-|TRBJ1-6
TGTGCCAGCAAAACCCGACAGGGGAATAATTCACCCCTCCACTTT
CASKTRQGNNSPLHF
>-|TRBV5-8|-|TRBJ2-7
TGTGCCAGCAGCTTCCACTACGAGCAGTACTTC
CASSFHYEQYF
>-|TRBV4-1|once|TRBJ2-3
TGCGCCAGCAGCCAACATGAACCAACTGATACGCAGTATTTT
CASSQHEPTDTQYF
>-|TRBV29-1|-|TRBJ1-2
TGCAGCGGAAAGCACAGGGACGGCTACACCTTC
CSGKHRDGYTF
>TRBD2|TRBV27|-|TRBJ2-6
TGTGCCAGCAGTTCACGGACTAGCGGGAGTTCCTCTGGGGCCAACGTCCTGACTTTC
CASSSRTSGSSSGANVLTF
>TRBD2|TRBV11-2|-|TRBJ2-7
TGTGCCAGCAGCCTGGCTATAGCGGGAGGTAAAGAGCAGTACTTC
CASSLAIAGGKEQYF
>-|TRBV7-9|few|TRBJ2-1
TGTGCCAGCAGCTTATCGGGAGCGGGTGAGCAGTTCTTC
CASSLSGAGEQFF
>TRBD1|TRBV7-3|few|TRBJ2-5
TGTGCCAGCAGCTTAACAGGGGGCGGAGAGACCCAGTACTTC
CASSLTGGGETQYF
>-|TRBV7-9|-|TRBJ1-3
TGTGCCAGCAGTTTCCCCGGGAACTCTGGAAACACCATATATTTT
CASSFPGNSGNTIYF
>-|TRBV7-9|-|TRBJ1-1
TGTGCCAGCAGCTTATCGGTCTACACTGAAGCTTTCTTT
CASSLSVYTEAFF
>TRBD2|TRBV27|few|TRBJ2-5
TGTGCCAGCAGGGGGACTAGCGGGAGGTCCAGAGAGACCCAGTACTTC
CASRGTSGRSRETQYF
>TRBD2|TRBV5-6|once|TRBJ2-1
TGTGCCAGCAGCACCCGACTAGGGAGGGGTTACAATGAGCAGTTCTTC
CASSTRLGRGYNEQFF
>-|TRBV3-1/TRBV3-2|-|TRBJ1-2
TGTGCCAGCAGCCCCCGGGCGGGTCCCGACTATGGCTACACCTTC
CASSPRAGPDYGYTF
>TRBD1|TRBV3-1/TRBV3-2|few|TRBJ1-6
TGTGCCAGCAGCCCCTCGGGAGGCAGGGGGCTAGGTAATTCACCCCTCCACTTT
CASSPSGGRGLGNSPLHF
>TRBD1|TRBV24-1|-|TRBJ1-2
TGTGCCACCACGGGACAGGGCAGCGCTTTGGGCTATGGCTACACCTTC
CATTGQGSALGYGYTF
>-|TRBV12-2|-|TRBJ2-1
TGTGCAAGTCGCTTTAGACTAGCGGGAGGGCTTCAATACAATGAGCAGTTCTTC
CASRFRLAGGLQYNEQFF
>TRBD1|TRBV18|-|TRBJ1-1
TGTGCCAGCTCACCCGGGACAGCTCCGAACACTGAAGCTTTCTTT
CASSPGTAPNTEAFF
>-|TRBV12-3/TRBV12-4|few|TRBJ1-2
TGTGCCAGCAGTTTACGGTATGGCTACACCTTC
CASSLRYGYTF
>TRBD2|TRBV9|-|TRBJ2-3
TGTGCCAGCAGCGTGAAATCGGGACTAAGCACAGATACGCAGTATTTT
CASSVKSGLSTDTQYF